The T cell receptor (beta chain) described here comes from a study of T cell responses to AZD1222 COVID-19 vaccine. Here immunoSEQ multiplex PCR was the method, and the copy in TCRdb shows in-frame clones only, minus some. In the table there are nearly 110,000 clones, 70% to 90% of which are singletons. Broader study findings: The CD4 TCRs associated with vaccination extended across spike and predominated at 160-218 and 743-854. Epitopes outside B.1.351 and B.1.1.7 mutated regions reportedly drew nearly half of spike TCRs. Repertoire sampling happened only post peak T cell response.

Trimming removed 4 bases from V and 2 bases from J; junction bases left unmatched: 7. CDR1 is MNHEY and CDR2 is SMNVEV in the germline V gene (reference sequence). The CDR3 is made up of 17 amino acids. In the case of this clone: Its specificity is not known.

This TCR came from an adult in good health. The rearrangement joins TRBV27 to TRBJ1-5; 11 bases match TRBD1. The source material was peripheral blood, sampled on day 0 of AZD1222 vaccination. The CDR3 here is CASSSGQGAGGNQPQHF. As DNA, the CDR3 is TGTGCCAGCAGTTCAGGACAGGGGGCTGGGGGCAATCAGCCCCAGCATTTT.